These 21 T cell receptor beta chains originate from one sample sequenced in a study of CD8+ T cells in alopecia areata. The study sorted pooled cutaneous lymph node cells by CD4, CD8alpha, NKG2D, NKG2ACE and other markers. Sequencing relied on a cDNA template that was reverse transcribed from extracted RNA. The method was immunoSEQ multiplex PCR; TCRdb's version includes in-frame clones alone and lacks a portion of them. The sample yields roughly 260,000 clones, without any singletons. Sequencing used CD4+ T cells sorted from a lymph node. These receptors were obtained from a C3H/HeJ mouse with alopecia areata. The mouse strain carries the MHC haplotype H2-k.

This clone was detected only a few times. The gene names here belong to mouse. From the germline J gene comes the end of the CDR3, since the read stops 4 residues before it. This sample includes further DNA sequences coding for the same CDR3. The genes are TRBV1 and TRBJ2-5; 7 bases agree with TRBD1. Trimming at V came to 3 bases and at J to 0 bases, leaving 3 bases not matched to a gene. The CDR3 has 15 amino acids. In germline, CDR1 is NSQYPW, CDR2 LRSPGD (reference sequence). Partial CDR3 DNA: TGCACCTGCAGTGCCATGACAGGGAACCAAGAC. It translates to CTCSAMTGNQD. The full CDR3 sequence reads CTCSAMTGNQDTQYF.

This clone turned up a few times. Gene names are mouse gene names. The CDR3 end falls 4 residues outside the read, so it is completed with the germline J gene. The genes are TRBV19 and TRBJ1-1; the D is unclear. The germline V gene encodes CDR1 FNHDT and CDR2 SITEND (reference sequence). CDR3 length: 11 amino acids. The sequenced CDR3 bases are TGTGCCAGCAGTCCCGACAAA. This gives the protein CASSPDK. The entire CDR3 is CASSPDKEVFF.

About this clone: All gene names here are mouse names. The CDR3 end lies 4 residues beyond the end of the read and is filled in from the germline J gene. The same CDR3 can be traced to other DNA sequences in this sample. This sequence joins TRBV19 and TRBJ2-1; 7 bases map to TRBD2. Trimming took 2 bases from V and 5 from J; bases not matched to a gene: 4. CDR1 FNHDT and CDR2 SITEND come from the germline V gene (reference sequence). The CDR3 has 14 residues. Here the CDR3 reads CASSIGGRDAEQFF. The CDR3 DNA, read in part, is TGTGCCAGCAGTATTGGGGGGAGGGATGCT.

This clone was seen only a few times. The gene symbols are mouse symbols. Sequencing ends 4 residues short of the CDR3 end; the germline J gene provides the rest. This sample includes further DNA sequences coding for the same CDR3. This chain connects TRBV19 to TRBJ2-7, with 7 bases identical to TRBD2. Germline V gene lookup returns CDR1 FNHDT and CDR2 SITEND (reference sequence). There are 14 residues in the CDR3. After removal of 5 bases from V and 0 bases from J, the junction contained 5 bases not matched to a gene. The CDR3 bases that were read are TGTGCCAGCAGCAACTGGGGAAGCTCCTAT. Translated: CASSNWGSSY. The entire CDR3 protein is CASSNWGSSYEQYF.

This clone was counted between two and nine times. Germline and genes here are mouse. The read gets to within 3 residues of the CDR3 end, and the germline J gene fills in the rest. Other DNA sequences in this specimen translate into the identical CDR3. The rearrangement links TRBV19 to TRBJ1-6; D is unclear. TRBJ1-6 is identified as an open reading frame with a role that is uncertain. The CDR3 length is 12 residues. V was pared by 1 base and J by 8 bases, with 4 bases between. Germline V gives CDR1 FNHDT, CDR2 SITEND (reference sequence). The covered CDR3 bases are TGTGCCAGCAGTATAAGGGATTCGCCC. It codes for CASSIRDSP. The CDR3 in full is CASSIRDSPLYF.

Only a few counts were recorded for this clone. The listed genes are named as in mouse. The read ends 4 residues before the CDR3 terminus; that terminus is restored from the germline J gene. The chain is built from TRBV13-3 and TRBJ2-3, with D tentatively TRBD1 (5 bases). CDR1 NNHDY and CDR2 SYVADS come from the germline V gene. The germline V and J ends were trimmed by 5 bases and 3 bases, with 10 bases remaining between them. The CDR3 extends over 13 amino acids. CDR3 protein: CASRGHRAETLYF. The CDR3 DNA, read in part, is TGTGCCAGCAGAGGACACCGAGCAGAA.

This clone was seen a handful of times. Genes and germline come from the mouse. The read ends 4 residues shy of where the CDR3 ends; the end is completed using the germline J gene. The V and J genes are TRBV5 and TRBJ2-5; D unclear. Germline V gives CDR1 LGHNA, CDR2 YNLKQL (reference sequence). This CDR3 comprises 13 residues. Trimming stripped 3 bases from V and 1 base from J, with 5 bases between. The CDR3 DNA, read in part, is TGTGCCAGCAGCCAGGCCTACCAAGAC. This sequence encodes CASSQAYQD. The entire CDR3 protein reads CASSQAYQDTQYF.

Comment on this clone: Germline and genes: mouse. The chain's CDR3 is CTCSAVGLPNSDYTF. The sequenced CDR3 bases are TGCACCTGCAGTGCAGTGGGACTTCCGAACTCC. The genes are TRBV1 and TRBJ1-2, with D perhaps TRBD1 (5 bases). The read ends 4 residues early relative to the CDR3; the germline J gene fills the gap. The CDR3 has 15 amino acids. Trimming removed 1 base from V and 2 bases from J, with 11 bases in between. The germline V gene has CDR1 NSQYPW and CDR2 LRSPGD (reference sequence).

This clone was picked up a small number of times. These gene names are mouse names. Different DNA sequences within this sample yield the same CDR3. CDR3 protein: CASSIRRNSDYTF. CDR3 DNA (partial): TGTGCCAGCAGTATACGCAGAAACTCC. V is TRBV19 and J is TRBJ1-2; D is ambiguous. The missing CDR3 end, 4 residues past where the read stops, is filled in from the germline J gene. This CDR3 is built from 13 residues. V dropped 1 base and J dropped 1 base, with 5 bases sitting between them. Germline lookup yields CDR1 FNHDT and CDR2 SITEND (reference sequence).

With regard to this clone: Genes here carry mouse names. The sequence runs out 4 residues before the end of the CDR3; the remainder is reconstructed from the germline J gene. The chain couples TRBV13-2 to TRBJ2-2, with D possibly TRBD1 on 5 matching bases. The CDR3 is 14 residues long. The germline V and J ends were trimmed by 0 bases and 3 bases, with 6 bases remaining between them. CDR1 is NNHNN, CDR2 SYGAGS, per germline (reference sequence). The CDR3 protein is CASGDEGYTGQLYF. The CDR3 bases that were read are TGTGCCAGCGGTGATGAGGGGTACACCGGG.

Regarding this clone: Mouse names are used for the genes. This sample includes further DNA sequences coding for the same CDR3. The CDR3 sequence is CASSIGTGGNQDTQYF. CDR3 bases read: TGTGCCAGCAGTATTGGGACTGGGGGGAACCAAGAC. This chain joins TRBV19 and TRBJ2-5; 12 nucleotides align to TRBD2. The read ends 4 residues early relative to the CDR3; the germline J gene fills the gap. The CDR3 runs 16 residues. In germline, CDR1 is FNHDT, CDR2 SITEND (reference sequence). V was pared by 2 bases and J by 0 bases, with 1 base of the junction left unmatched.

About this clone itself: Gene names denote mouse genes. The read ends 4 residues before the CDR3 terminus; that terminus is restored from the germline J gene. In the same sample, other DNA sequences code for this CDR3. The chain joins TRBV19 to TRBJ1-2; D remains unclear. CDR1 FNHDT and CDR2 SITEND come from the germline V gene (reference sequence). The CDR3 is 12 amino acids. The ends were cut back, 5 bases at V and 1 base at J, with 6 bases in the middle. CDR3 DNA (partial): TGTGCCAGCAGAACACAAAACTCC. Translation gives CASRTQNS. The full CDR3 is CASRTQNSDYTF.

Regarding this clone: Gene labels here are mouse ones. The sequence runs out 4 residues before the end of the CDR3; the remainder is reconstructed from the germline J gene. The V and J genes are TRBV13-1 and TRBJ1-1; TRBD1 agrees at 11 bases. Germline loops: CDR1 NSHNY, CDR2 SYGAGN. This CDR3 comprises 15 residues. The CDR3 bases that were read are TGTGCCAGCAGTGATCCGGGACAGGGGGGCGCA. This sequence encodes CASSDPGQGGA. The full CDR3 reads CASSDPGQGGAEVFF.

On this clone: The germline and genes are mouse ones. Read data end 4 residues before the CDR3 end; the end is taken from the germline J gene. Additional DNA sequences in this sample encode the identical CDR3. V usage is TRBV1 and J usage is TRBJ1-2; 9 positions agree with TRBD1. The V and J ends lost 4 bases and 0 bases, in that order; junction bases with no gene match: 6. CDR3 length equals 16 residues. The germline V gene has CDR1 NSQYPW and CDR2 LRSPGD (reference sequence). The covered CDR3 bases are TGCACCTGCAGTGTCTCGGGACAGGGTGCAAACTCC. Translation gives CTCSVSGQGANS. The entire CDR3 sequence reads CTCSVSGQGANSDYTF.

Concerning this clone itself: The genes are named according to mouse. The sequence runs out 4 residues before the end of the CDR3; the remainder is reconstructed from the germline J gene. Additional DNA sequences in this sample encode the identical CDR3. The chain links TRBV1 to TRBJ2-5; the D gene is possibly TRBD1 (7 bases). Per the germline V gene, CDR1 is NSQYPW and CDR2 is LRSPGD (reference sequence). The CDR3 extends over 14 amino acids. The V end was cut by 2 bases, the J end by 2 bases, with 8 bases between. This CDR3 is CTCSAQGGQDTQYF. CDR3 DNA, as far as it was read: TGCACCTGCAGTGCACAGGGGGGCCAAGAC.

Concerning this clone: These gene names are mouse names. Additional DNA sequences in this sample encode the identical CDR3. The part of the CDR3 DNA that was read is TGCACCTGCAGTGCCTACTAT. Encoded protein: CTCSAYY. The whole CDR3 region reads CTCSAYYEQYF. The chain carries TRBV1 and TRBJ2-7; D unresolved. The CDR3 goes on 4 residues after the read ends, and that part is filled in from the germline J gene. V lost 3 bases to trimming and J lost 3 bases, with 3 bases between them. Germline lookup yields CDR1 NSQYPW and CDR2 LRSPGD (reference sequence). This CDR3 comprises 11 residues.

This clone was seen only a few times. The listed genes are named as in mouse. The CDR3 end is not reached by the read, which stops 4 residues before it; the germline J gene fills it in. Other DNA sequences from this sample encode an identical CDR3 as well. This sequence joins TRBV14 and TRBJ2-5; D may be TRBD1 (5 bases). Germline CDR1 is SGHDT and CDR2 is FRDEAV. CDR3 length: 14 amino acids. V lost 0 bases to trimming and J lost 0 bases, with 5 bases between them. CDR3 residues: CASSFSGNQDTQYF. CDR3 DNA, as far as it was read: TGTGCCAGCAGTTTCTCAGGGAACCAAGAC.

For this clone: All gene names here are mouse names. The observed sequence ends 4 residues before the CDR3 terminus, with the missing tail filled in from the germline J gene. This rearrangement joins TRBV29 to TRBJ2-1; 9 nucleotides line up with TRBD1. Germline-derived CDR1 and CDR2 are MSHET and SYDVDS. There are 15 residues in the CDR3. The CDR3: CASSRTGTGRAEQFF. CDR3 bases read: TGTGCTAGCAGTCGAACCGGGACAGGGAGGGCT.

Only a few counts were recorded for this clone. Germline and genes: mouse. The read stops 4 residues short of the end of the CDR3; the missing end is completed from the germline J gene. The sample carries other DNA sequences with the same CDR3. J is TRBJ2-5 and V is TRBV31; D is ambiguous. Trimming pared 0 bases from V and 0 bases from J, leaving 4 bases between. This CDR3 comprises 13 residues. Germline CDR1 GKSSPN, CDR2 SITVG. The sequenced part of the CDR3 DNA is TGTGCCTGGAGTCTGAGAAACCAAGAC. Encoded protein: CAWSLRNQD. The CDR3, in full, reads CAWSLRNQDTQYF.

Turning to this clone: Genes and germline come from the mouse. The CDR3 extends 4 residues past the end of the read, so its final part is completed from the germline J gene. The gene calls are TRBV5 and TRBJ2-3; D may be TRBD2 (5 bases). CDR3 length: 16 residues. Germline CDR1 LGHNA, CDR2 YNLKQL (reference sequence). Trimming took off 0 bases at V and 0 bases at J, with 10 bases between the two ends. The CDR3 sequence is CASSQDLLGSAETLYF. The DNA read from the CDR3 is TGTGCCAGCAGCCAAGATTTGCTGGGTAGTGCAGAA.

As for this clone: The gene names given are mouse names. The read ends 3 residues shy of where the CDR3 ends; the end is completed using the germline J gene. The chain uses TRBV1 and TRBJ1-6; D unclear. TRBJ1-6 is assigned to the ORF class and has an uncertain function. Germline V gives CDR1 NSQYPW, CDR2 LRSPGD (reference sequence). This CDR3 is 16 amino acids long. V was pared by 0 bases and J by 0 bases, with 6 bases between. Here the CDR3 reads CTCSADTYSYNSPLYF. CDR3 DNA, as far as it was read: TGCACCTGCAGTGCAGATACATATTCCTATAATTCGCCC.